The present T cell receptor (beta chain) was sequenced within a study of tumor-infiltrating lymphocytes in oesophageal squamous cell carcinoma (dated by TCRdb to about 2016). Libraries were constructed by PCR. The run used an Illumina HiSeq 2000. TCRdb reran the public reads through fastp at Q25 and MiXCR, keeping productive beta chains. A single entry per CDR3 protein holds the most common genes and DNA from its merged rows. Recorded for this sample are approximately 18,000 distinct CDR3 sequences; approximately 46% of them occurred a single time. The ten top clones hold roughly 36% of the sample. This clonotype is termed medium-sized (0.01 to 0.1%). Its cognate antigen has yet to be identified. Base qualities are not provided; no much larger clone lies one nucleotide away. The germline V gene supplies CDR1 MNHEY and CDR2 SVGEGT. The cysteine opens and the phenylalanine closes a CDR3 of 14 amino acids. Only CDR3 DNA remains: 42 bases, in frame from the first base. V is reduced by 0 bases and J by 7 bases, leaving a spacing of 10 bases between them.

The TCR sequence derives from a female donor with esophageal squamous cell carcinoma. Sequencing was done on a sample of normal esophageal tissue next to the tumor. Recombination connected TRBV6-2 or TRBV6-3 to TRBJ2-1; the D gene is not confidently resolved. The DNA sequence is as follows: TGTGCCAGCAGTTACTCGACCGTCGGAAATGAGCAGTTCTTC. This gives the protein CASSYSTVGNEQFF.